This TCR beta chain stems from a study of metastatic and nonmetastatic thyroid tumors. Background on the study: Comparison of repertoires was carried out across blood and tumor or nodule tissue from malignant and benign thyroid patients.

Regarding this clone: Its specificity is not known.

Original data processing: Variation in CDR3 across clinicopathological groups served as the basis for constructing a distant-metastasis classifier in papillary thyroid cancer. TCRdb redid the clone calls on the PCR reads using MiXCR. The V and J calls and clone size come from TCRdb's table, not from the authors' own analysis. The repertoire consists of approximately 34,000 clones, with 18% occurring once and the leading ten covering 10% to 13%. No patient had received any treatment before thyroid surgery. The junction had 6 bases not matched to a gene; V was cut back by 6 bases and J by 0 bases. The CDR3 consists of 17 residues. CDR1 is SGDLS and CDR2 is YYNGEE in the germline V gene. Study-wide results and caveats: Within blood and tumor, benign nodules reportedly had significantly lower TCR beta diversity than malignant thyroid tumors did.

Sequencing input: blood. The J gene is TRBJ2-6, the V gene TRBV9; 10 bases are shared with TRBD1. The receptor's source is a female donor with papillary thyroid cancer or a benign thyroid nodule (not recorded which). Some clones in this sample may be carry-over from other donors' samples. The CDR3 coding sequence is TGTGCCAGCACCTTAAGGACAGGGGGCTCTGGGGCCAACGTCCTGACTTTC. Protein product: CASTLRTGGSGANVLTF. Filled out from reference TRBV9 and TRBJ2-6, the complete variable domain reads DSGVTQTPKHLITATGQRVTLRCSPRSGDLSVYWYQQSLDQGLQFLIQYYNGEERAKGNILERFSAQQFPDLHSELNLSSLELGDSALYFCASTLRTGGSGANVLTFGAGSRLTVL.